These T cell receptor beta chains were read from a single sample in a study of T cells after yellow fever vaccination. TCRdb re-derived calls from the 5' RACE reads in MiXCR, one entry per CDR3 protein. This sample has 100,000 to 150,000 distinct CDR3 sequences; about 8.8% occur once, and the top ten carry almost 40%. The input for sequencing was CD8+ T cells sorted from PBMCs, taken on the day of the yellow fever booster vaccination. Every receptor here comes from a man between 18 and 35 years old who received the YFV17D yellow fever vaccine. CDR3s include the opening cysteine and the closing phenylalanine or tryptophan. A D gene is named only where the DNA matches it firmly. Some rows mark clone size as missing; the rest say once, few, many or name a class of expanded clone.

cdr3_aa cdr3_nt d_call j_call clone_size v_call
CASSQGQGTFEQYF TGTGCCAGCAGCCAGGGACAGGGGACTTTCGAGCAGTACTTC TRBD1 TRBJ2-7 few TRBV11-2
CASSLTYRQETQYF TGCGCCAGCAGCTTGACTTACCGGCAAGAGACCCAGTACTTC . TRBJ2-5 . TRBV5-1
CASSAIGEQFF TGTGCCAGCAGTGCCATCGGCGAGCAGTTCTTC . TRBJ2-1 . TRBV6-2/TRBV6-3
CASSSAARNTEAFF TGTGCCAGCAGCTCGGCTGCACGGAACACTGAAGCTTTCTTT . TRBJ1-1 few TRBV16
CASRPGNTIYF TGTGCCAGCAGGCCAGGAAACACCATATATTTT . TRBJ1-3 medium-sized TRBV6-6
CASSAGQREKLFF TGTGCCAGCAGCGCCGGCCAGAGGGAAAAACTGTTTTTT . TRBJ1-4 few TRBV7-9
CASSQDRDEQYF TGCGCCAGCAGCCAAGATAGGGACGAGCAGTACTTC . TRBJ2-7 . TRBV4-1
CASSGGVYEQYF TGTGCCAGCAGTGGAGGGGTCTACGAGCAGTACTTC . TRBJ2-7 many TRBV2
CSANILSGGPLADTQYF TGCAGTGCGAACATCCTTTCGGGGGGGCCTCTGGCAGATACGCAGTATTTT TRBD2 TRBJ2-3 . TRBV20-1
CASRRSSGGLYNEQFF TGTGCCAGCAGAAGATCTAGCGGGGGCCTATACAATGAGCAGTTCTTC TRBD2 TRBJ2-1 few TRBV2
CASSARDRPVGGYTF TGTGCCAGCAGCGCCCGGGACAGGCCCGTCGGGGGCTACACCTTC TRBD1 TRBJ1-2 . TRBV9
CASRRGGTGSNTGELFF TGTGCCAGCAGAAGGGGGGGGACAGGGTCGAACACCGGGGAGCTGTTTTTT TRBD1 TRBJ2-2 . TRBV7-2
CASTLTTEAFF TGTGCCAGCACCCTTACCACTGAAGCTTTCTTT . TRBJ1-1 few TRBV7-4
CASSPGTSETGELFF TGTGCCAGCAGCCCGGGGACTAGCGAGACCGGGGAGCTGTTTTTT TRBD2 TRBJ2-2 . TRBV5-5
CASSRGQGIEKLFF TGCGCCAGCAGCCGGGGACAGGGCATTGAAAAACTGTTTTTT TRBD1 TRBJ1-4 . TRBV4-1
CASSPLGAVYNEQFF TGTGCCAGCAGCCCCCTTGGGGCAGTGTACAATGAGCAGTTCTTC . TRBJ2-1 few TRBV27
CASRPQGSYQPQHF TGTGCCAGCAGACCACAGGGGTCCTATCAGCCCCAGCATTTT TRBD1 TRBJ1-5 few TRBV2
CASYRTEGTEAFF TGTGCCAGCTACAGGACAGAGGGTACTGAAGCTTTCTTT . TRBJ1-1 . TRBV6-6
CASSQAQTGFNEKLFF TGTGCCAGCAGCCAAGCTCAGACGGGATTTAATGAAAAACTGTTTTTT . TRBJ1-4 . TRBV13
CASSFRGVPYEQYF TGCGCCAGCAGCTTCCGCGGTGTACCTTACGAGCAGTACTTC . TRBJ2-7 few TRBV5-1
CSAIPGNTEAFF TGCAGTGCTATTCCGGGGAACACTGAAGCTTTCTTT . TRBJ1-1 many TRBV20-1
CASSLGQGDSYGYTF TGTGCCAGCAGCTTAGGCCAGGGGGACAGCTATGGCTACACCTTC TRBD1 TRBJ1-2 few TRBV13
CASSTVSNYEQYF TGTGCCAGCAGCACGGTCTCCAACTACGAGCAGTACTTC . TRBJ2-7 few TRBV6-6
CASSFRWQNTEAFF TGTGCCAGCAGCTTCAGGTGGCAGAACACTGAAGCTTTCTTT . TRBJ1-1 few TRBV5-8
CASSQDSGGGTDTQYF TGCGCCAGCAGCCAAGATTCTGGCGGGGGCACAGATACGCAGTATTTT . TRBJ2-3 . TRBV4-1
CSVRALSRGETQYF TGCAGCGTCCGCGCGTTGAGTAGGGGAGAGACCCAGTACTTC . TRBJ2-5 few TRBV29-1
CASSNLVDEQFF TGTGCCAGCAGTAATCTAGTTGACGAGCAGTTCTTC . TRBJ2-1 . TRBV7-6
CAISESGVPGSPLHF TGTGCCATCAGTGAGTCGGGGGTTCCAGGTTCACCCCTCCACTTT . TRBJ1-6 many TRBV10-3
CASGLAGVLTDTLYF TGTGCCAGCGGATTAGCGGGGGTCCTCACAGATACGCTGTATTTT TRBD2 TRBJ2-3 . TRBV27
CSARGLTGTGGIDQYF TGCAGTGCTAGAGGTCTGACCGGGACAGGGGGTATCGACCAGTATTTT TRBD1 TRBJ2-3 many TRBV20-1
CASSLDEFSWAKNIQYF TGTGCCAGCAGCTTAGATGAGTTCTCCTGGGCCAAAAACATTCAGTACTTC . TRBJ2-4 . TRBV11-2
CASSPEGGGTYEQYF TGCGCCAGCAGCCCTGAGGGAGGGGGCACCTACGAGCAGTACTTC . TRBJ2-7 few TRBV4-1
CASSSLGGAGDTQYF TGTGCCAGCAGCTCTCTCGGGGGGGCCGGAGATACGCAGTATTTT TRBD2 TRBJ2-3 few TRBV11-2
CASSQLRGGQETQYF TGCGCCAGCAGCCAACTTCGGGGGGGGCAAGAGACCCAGTACTTC TRBD2 TRBJ2-5 . TRBV4-3
CASSEGIGDEQYF TGTGCCAGCAGTGAGGGGATCGGCGACGAGCAGTACTTC . TRBJ2-7 few TRBV12-3/TRBV12-4
CASSVGNRGLNTEAFF TGTGCCAGCAGCGTAGGGAACAGGGGTTTGAACACTGAAGCTTTCTTT TRBD1 TRBJ1-1 . TRBV9
CASSLFVYGQGGSSPLHF TGTGCCAGCAGTTTATTCGTCTATGGACAGGGTGGGAGTTCACCCCTCCACTTT TRBD1 TRBJ1-6 . TRBV27
CASSQGEVGRNTGELFF TGCGCCAGCAGCCAAGGCGAGGTTGGAAGAAACACCGGGGAGCTGTTTTTT . TRBJ2-2 few TRBV4-1
CASSQDPDEQFF TGCGCCAGCAGCCAAGATCCCGATGAGCAGTTCTTC . TRBJ2-1 . TRBV4-3
CASSPVKSGGGTDTQYF TGCGCCAGCAGCCCAGTCAAGAGCGGGGGGGGCACAGATACGCAGTATTTT TRBD2 TRBJ2-3 . TRBV4-3
CSVLGAHTEAFF TGCAGCGTTCTGGGGGCGCACACTGAAGCTTTCTTT . TRBJ1-1 . TRBV29-1
CASSYWGGQGPDEQFF TGTGCCAGCAGTTACTGGGGAGGACAGGGCCCCGATGAGCAGTTCTTC TRBD1 TRBJ2-1 . TRBV6-5
CASSWDISSYNEQFF TGTGCCAGCAGCTGGGACATCAGCTCCTACAATGAGCAGTTCTTC . TRBJ2-1 many TRBV7-9
CASSLAGRKNIQYF TGTGCCAGCAGCCTGGCTGGCCGTAAAAACATTCAGTACTTC . TRBJ2-4 few TRBV7-9
CASSRKRSVTEAFF TGTGCCAGCAGCAGAAAAAGGTCGGTCACTGAAGCTTTCTTT . TRBJ1-1 few TRBV6-2/TRBV6-3
CASSKTTTYEQYF TGTGCCAGCAGCAAAACCACCACCTACGAGCAGTACTTC . TRBJ2-7 many TRBV7-9
CASSINEQFF TGTGCCAGCAGCATCAATGAGCAGTTCTTC . TRBJ2-1 . TRBV7-9
CATSRDQVRGTDTQYF TGTGCCACCAGCAGAGATCAGGTCAGGGGGACAGATACGCAGTATTTT TRBD1 TRBJ2-3 . TRBV15